These T cell receptor beta chains were read from a single sample in a study of OX40 agonist ivuxolimab in advanced cancers. Here immunoSEQ multiplex PCR was the method, and the copy in TCRdb shows in-frame clones only, minus some. The sample shows under 100,000 clones, about 85% of them seen only once. This specimen consisted of CD4+ or CD8+ T cells sorted from blood, obtained in a trial of the OX40 agonist ivuxolimab. These receptors all stem from an adult with an advanced solid tumor such as melanoma, head and neck, liver or kidney cancer. Each CDR3 is given with its conserved first and last residue. Each record gives: clone size, CDR3 length, D gene, V gene, J gene, CDR3 DNA, CDR3 protein. D genes are given only for firm matches. Clone size is not always given. Where it is, it says once, few, many or a class for expanded clones.

abundance: .; len: 14; d_gene: .; v_gene: TRBV11-2; j_gene: TRBJ2-7; CDR3nt: TGTGCCAGCAGCTTATCCAGCATCTCCTACGAGCAGTACTTC; CDR3aa: CASSLSSISYEQYF
abundance: .; len: 16; d_gene: TRBD1; v_gene: TRBV4-1; j_gene: TRBJ1-2; CDR3nt: TGCGCCAGCAGCTCCCCCGGGACAGACCCCCTGAGAGGCTACACCTTC; CDR3aa: CASSSPGTDPLRGYTF
abundance: .; len: 13; d_gene: .; v_gene: TRBV6-1; j_gene: TRBJ2-5; CDR3nt: TGTGCCAGCAGTCTAACATCAAAAGAGACCCAGTACTTC; CDR3aa: CASSLTSKETQYF
abundance: .; len: 15; d_gene: TRBD1; v_gene: TRBV6-5; j_gene: TRBJ1-3; CDR3nt: TGTGCCAGCAGACGGGACAGGCTTCCTGGAAACACCATATATTTT; CDR3aa: CASRRDRLPGNTIYF
abundance: once; len: 13; d_gene: TRBD1; v_gene: TRBV30; j_gene: TRBJ1-6; CDR3nt: TGTGCCTGGGACGGGACAGGGAATTCACCCCTCCACTTT; CDR3aa: CAWDGTGNSPLHF
abundance: .; len: 13; d_gene: .; v_gene: TRBV28; j_gene: TRBJ1-5; CDR3nt: TGTGCCAGCAGCTTAGACGGCGGTCAGCCCCAGCATTTT; CDR3aa: CASSLDGGQPQHF
abundance: once; len: 15; d_gene: .; v_gene: TRBV5-1; j_gene: TRBJ1-1; CDR3nt: TGCGCCAGCAGCTTCTTGAGGACGAAGAACACTGAAGCTTTCTTT; CDR3aa: CASSFLRTKNTEAFF
abundance: .; len: 16; d_gene: TRBD1; v_gene: TRBV18; j_gene: TRBJ2-2; CDR3nt: TGTGCCAGCTCACCACGGGGGACAGGGAACACCGGGGAGCTGTTTTTT; CDR3aa: CASSPRGTGNTGELFF
abundance: .; len: 13; d_gene: .; v_gene: TRBV28; j_gene: TRBJ1-5; CDR3nt: TGTGCCAGCAGACGTAGGACCCATCAGCCCCAGCATTTT; CDR3aa: CASRRRTHQPQHF
abundance: .; len: 15; d_gene: .; v_gene: TRBV2; j_gene: TRBJ1-6; CDR3nt: TGTGCCAGCAGTGAAAGGCAGTCTTATAATTCACCCCTCCACTTT; CDR3aa: CASSERQSYNSPLHF
abundance: .; len: 14; d_gene: TRBD2; v_gene: TRBV5-1; j_gene: TRBJ2-3; CDR3nt: TGCGCCAGCAGCTTTCTAGCGGGCACAGATACGCAGTATTTT; CDR3aa: CASSFLAGTDTQYF
abundance: .; len: 14; d_gene: .; v_gene: TRBV6-1; j_gene: TRBJ1-3; CDR3nt: TGTGCCAGCAGTGAGGTTTTCTCTGGAAACACCATATATTTT; CDR3aa: CASSEVFSGNTIYF
abundance: few; len: 16; d_gene: .; v_gene: TRBV9; j_gene: TRBJ2-5; CDR3nt: TGTGCCAGCAGCGTAGCGGCGGGGGCAATGGGAGAGACCCAGTACTTC; CDR3aa: CASSVAAGAMGETQYF
abundance: once; len: 14; d_gene: .; v_gene: TRBV6-6; j_gene: TRBJ2-7; CDR3nt: TGTGCCAGCAGGCGGGGCCAGGGGTCCTACGAGCAGTACTTC; CDR3aa: CASRRGQGSYEQYF
abundance: .; len: 15; d_gene: TRBD1; v_gene: TRBV28; j_gene: TRBJ1-2; CDR3nt: TGTGCCAGCAGTCGTCCCGGGACAGGGAACTATGGCTACACCTTC; CDR3aa: CASSRPGTGNYGYTF
abundance: .; len: 15; d_gene: TRBD1; v_gene: TRBV6-5; j_gene: TRBJ1-2; CDR3nt: TGTGCCAGCAGGATGAGGGGCAGGGGGAAGTATGGCTACACCTTC; CDR3aa: CASRMRGRGKYGYTF
abundance: .; len: 10; d_gene: .; v_gene: TRBV20-1; j_gene: TRBJ1-2; CDR3nt: TGCAGTGCACCCCCCCGGGAGAACACCTTC; CDR3aa: CSAPPRENTF
abundance: .; len: 15; d_gene: .; v_gene: TRBV7-6; j_gene: TRBJ1-6; CDR3nt: TGTGCCAGCAGGGGGCTGGGACGGCTCAATTCACCCCTCCACTTT; CDR3aa: CASRGLGRLNSPLHF
abundance: once; len: 15; d_gene: .; v_gene: TRBV2; j_gene: TRBJ1-5; CDR3nt: TGTGCCAGCAGTGAGATGTTTCCCAGTAATCAGCCCCAGCATTTT; CDR3aa: CASSEMFPSNQPQHF
abundance: .; len: 16; d_gene: TRBD1; v_gene: TRBV28; j_gene: TRBJ1-2; CDR3nt: TGTGCCAGCGGGAGGGCAGGGGACAGCTTTGTATATGGCTACACCTTC; CDR3aa: CASGRAGDSFVYGYTF
abundance: .; len: 14; d_gene: .; v_gene: TRBV5-1; j_gene: TRBJ1-3; CDR3nt: TGCGCCAGCAGCTCGTCCACAGGGAGAAACACCATATATTTT; CDR3aa: CASSSSTGRNTIYF
abundance: .; len: 19; d_gene: TRBD2; v_gene: TRBV10-3; j_gene: TRBJ2-3; CDR3nt: TGTGCCATCAGTCTAAACCAAGAGACTAGCGGGGGGGCTGGAGATACGCAGTATTTT; CDR3aa: CAISLNQETSGGAGDTQYF
abundance: .; len: 19; d_gene: .; v_gene: TRBV4-1; j_gene: TRBJ1-1; CDR3nt: TGCGCCAGCAGCCAACCGGGGTGGAGGGGCAAAGGCGGTATCACTGAAGCTTTCTTT; CDR3aa: CASSQPGWRGKGGITEAFF
abundance: .; len: 15; d_gene: TRBD1; v_gene: TRBV5-5; j_gene: TRBJ2-7; CDR3nt: TGTGCCAGCAGCCCATCCGGGACAGGGATCAACGAGCAGTACTTC; CDR3aa: CASSPSGTGINEQYF
abundance: .; len: 17; d_gene: TRBD2; v_gene: TRBV5-4; j_gene: TRBJ2-1; CDR3nt: TGTGCCAGCAGCGGGCCTAGAGTGGCGGGGGGGCTCAATGAGCAGTTCTTC; CDR3aa: CASSGPRVAGGLNEQFF
abundance: .; len: 14; d_gene: .; v_gene: TRBV7-3; j_gene: TRBJ2-3; CDR3nt: TGTGCCAGCAGTCCGACTGTAGGGACAGATACGCAGTATTTT; CDR3aa: CASSPTVGTDTQYF
abundance: .; len: 14; d_gene: .; v_gene: TRBV6-1; j_gene: TRBJ1-5; CDR3nt: TGTGCCAGCAGCGCGAGAGGGGGCAATCAGCCCCAGCATTTT; CDR3aa: CASSARGGNQPQHF
abundance: .; len: 15; d_gene: .; v_gene: TRBV15; j_gene: TRBJ1-5; CDR3nt: TGTGCCACCAGCGACTGGCGGGGAAGCAATCAGCCCCAGCATTTT; CDR3aa: CATSDWRGSNQPQHF
abundance: .; len: 16; d_gene: .; v_gene: TRBV7-9; j_gene: TRBJ1-4; CDR3nt: TGTGCCAGCAGCTTACTCTTACACGCAACTAATGAAAAACTGTTTTTT; CDR3aa: CASSLLLHATNEKLFF